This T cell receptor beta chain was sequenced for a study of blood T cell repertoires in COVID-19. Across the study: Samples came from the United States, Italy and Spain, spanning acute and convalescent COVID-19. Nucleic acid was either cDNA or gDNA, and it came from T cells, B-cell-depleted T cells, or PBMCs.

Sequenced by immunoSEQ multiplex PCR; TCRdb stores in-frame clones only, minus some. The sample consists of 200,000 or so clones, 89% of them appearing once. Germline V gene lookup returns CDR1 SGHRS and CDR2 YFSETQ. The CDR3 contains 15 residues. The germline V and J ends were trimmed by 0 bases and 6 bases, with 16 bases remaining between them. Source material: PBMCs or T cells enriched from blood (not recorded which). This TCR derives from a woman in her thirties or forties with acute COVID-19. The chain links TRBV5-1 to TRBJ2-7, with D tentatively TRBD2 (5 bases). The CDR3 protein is CASSLVAGLGGEQYF. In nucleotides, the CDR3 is TGCGCCAGCAGCTTGGTCGCGGGTTTGGGTGGCGAGCAGTACTTC.